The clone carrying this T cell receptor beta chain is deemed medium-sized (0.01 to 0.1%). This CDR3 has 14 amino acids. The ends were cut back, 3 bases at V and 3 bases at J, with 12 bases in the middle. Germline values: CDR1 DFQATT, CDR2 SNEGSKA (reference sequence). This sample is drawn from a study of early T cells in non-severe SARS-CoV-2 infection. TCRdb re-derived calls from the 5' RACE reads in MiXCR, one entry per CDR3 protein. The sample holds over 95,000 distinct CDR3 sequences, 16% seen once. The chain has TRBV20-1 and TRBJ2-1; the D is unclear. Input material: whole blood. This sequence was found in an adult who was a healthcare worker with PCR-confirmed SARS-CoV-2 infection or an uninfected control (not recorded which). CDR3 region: CSARASLHYNEQFF. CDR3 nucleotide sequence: TGCAGTGCTAGGGCCTCACTACACTACAATGAGCAGTTCTTC.